The source of this T cell receptor beta chain is a study of breast tumors, draining lymph nodes, adjacent tissues. One entry per CDR3 protein, called by TCRdb with MiXCR from the multiplex PCR reads. The data hold about 22,000 distinct CDR3 sequences, with roughly 58% observed a single time. V lost 0 bases and J lost 2, with 14 bases in between. The CDR3 extends over 16 amino acids. Germline V lookup: CDR1 SGHNT, CDR2 YYREEE (reference sequence). In regard to this clonotype: What it binds is unknown.

Study results and caveats: The lymph node origin of tumor T cells was framed as consistent with a hypothesis, not demonstrated. Data fit most tumor T cells coming from lymph node, expanding in tumor. Luminal-like breast cancer showed significantly higher tumor–nontumor repertoire similarity than basal-like. Tumor repertoires ranked between lymph nodes and nontumor tissue in diversity, with V and J gene preferences.

The specimen was breast tumor tissue. The receptor was isolated from a female donor with breast cancer. Some clones in this sample may be carry-over from other donors' samples. The V gene is TRBV5-4, the J gene TRBJ1-2, with D perhaps TRBD1 (6 bases). The CDR3, as DNA: TGTGCCAGCAGCTTGGTAGGCGGGGGGGCCAACTATGGCTACACCTTC. Protein product: CASSLVGGGANYGYTF.